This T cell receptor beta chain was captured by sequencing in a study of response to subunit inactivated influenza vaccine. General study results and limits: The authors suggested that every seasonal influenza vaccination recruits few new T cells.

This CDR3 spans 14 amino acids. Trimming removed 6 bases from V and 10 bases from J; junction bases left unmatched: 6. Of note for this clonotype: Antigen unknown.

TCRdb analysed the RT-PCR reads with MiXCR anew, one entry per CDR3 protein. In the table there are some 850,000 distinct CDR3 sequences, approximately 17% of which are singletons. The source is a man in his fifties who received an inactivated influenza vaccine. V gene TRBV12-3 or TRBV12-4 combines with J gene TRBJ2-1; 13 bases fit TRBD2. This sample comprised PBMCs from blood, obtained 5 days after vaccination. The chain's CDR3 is CASSPTSGGREQFF. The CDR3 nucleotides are TGTGCCAGCAGCCCGACTAGCGGGGGGAGAGAGCAGTTCTTC.